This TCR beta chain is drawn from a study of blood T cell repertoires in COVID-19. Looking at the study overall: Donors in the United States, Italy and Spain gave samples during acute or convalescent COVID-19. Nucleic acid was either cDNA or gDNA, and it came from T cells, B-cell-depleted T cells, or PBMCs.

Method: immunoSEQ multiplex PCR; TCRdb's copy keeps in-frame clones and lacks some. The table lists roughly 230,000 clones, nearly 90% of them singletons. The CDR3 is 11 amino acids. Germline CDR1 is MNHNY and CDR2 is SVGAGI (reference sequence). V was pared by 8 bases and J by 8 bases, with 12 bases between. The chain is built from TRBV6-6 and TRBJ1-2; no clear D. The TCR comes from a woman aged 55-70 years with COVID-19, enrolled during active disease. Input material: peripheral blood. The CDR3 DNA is TGTGCCAGCTCCCACTTCGGGGGCTACACCTTC. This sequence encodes CASSHFGGYTF.